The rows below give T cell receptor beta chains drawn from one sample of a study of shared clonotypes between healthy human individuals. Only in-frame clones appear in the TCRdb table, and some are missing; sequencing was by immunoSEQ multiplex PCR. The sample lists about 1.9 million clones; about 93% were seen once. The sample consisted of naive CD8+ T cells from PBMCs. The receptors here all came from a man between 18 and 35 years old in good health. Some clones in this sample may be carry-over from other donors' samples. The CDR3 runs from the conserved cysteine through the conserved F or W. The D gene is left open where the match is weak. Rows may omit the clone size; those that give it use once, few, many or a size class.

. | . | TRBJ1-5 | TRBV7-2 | TGTGCCAGCAGCTTAAAGGGGTTACAGCCCCAGCATTTT | CASSLKGLQPQHF
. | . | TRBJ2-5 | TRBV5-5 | TGTGCCAGCAGCTTGGACACAGGGGAGACCCAGTACTTC | CASSLDTGETQYF
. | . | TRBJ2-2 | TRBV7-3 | TGTGCCAGCAGATCTACGGGGGCATTAACCGGGGAGCTGTTTTTT | CASRSTGALTGELFF
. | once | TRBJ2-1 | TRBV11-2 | TGTGCCAGCAGAGCCGACTTATTTCGAGACAATGAGCAGTTCTTC | CASRADLFRDNEQFF
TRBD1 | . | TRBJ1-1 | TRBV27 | TGTGCCAGCAGGCGGGACAGGGGTAGCACTGAAGCTTTCTTT | CASRRDRGSTEAFF
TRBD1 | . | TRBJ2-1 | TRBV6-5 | TGTGCCAGCAGCTGGGACAGGCTTTCCTACAATGAGCAGTTCTTC | CASSWDRLSYNEQFF
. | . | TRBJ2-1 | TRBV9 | TGTGCCAGCAGCGTAGTAGCTAGGGGGGTAACCGAGCAGTTCTTC | CASSVVARGVTEQFF
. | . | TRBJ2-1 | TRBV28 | TGTGCCACCCGCGGGCTAGACGATCCCTACAATGAGCAGTTCTTC | CATRGLDDPYNEQFF
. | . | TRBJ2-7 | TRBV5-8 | TGTGCCAGCAGCTTGGGGGCAGGGTTGTACGAGCAGTACTTC | CASSLGAGLYEQYF
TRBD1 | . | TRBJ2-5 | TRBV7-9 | TGTGCCAGCCGGGACAGCCAAGAGACCCAGTACTTC | CASRDSQETQYF
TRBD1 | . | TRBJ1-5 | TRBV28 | TGTGCCAGCAGTTCACAGGGGTCTTTTTTCCCCCAGCATTTT | CASSSQGSFFPQHF
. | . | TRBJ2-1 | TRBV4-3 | TGCGCCAGCAGCCCCTGGCGGGATGCCTACAATGAGCAGTTCTTC | CASSPWRDAYNEQFF
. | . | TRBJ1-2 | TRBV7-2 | TGTGCCAGCAGCCCTACCCCGGCCAACTATGGCTACACCTTC | CASSPTPANYGYTF
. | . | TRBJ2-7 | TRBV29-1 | TGCAGCGTTCCGGGTCCTCTTACCTCCTACGAGCAGTACTTC | CSVPGPLTSYEQYF
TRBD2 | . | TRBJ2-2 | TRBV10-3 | TGTGCCATCAGTGAGGGACTAGCGGGACCTAACACCGGGGAGCTGTTTTTT | CAISEGLAGPNTGELFF
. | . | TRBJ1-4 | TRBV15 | TGTGCCACCAGCGGGGGCCTTAGCCTTACTAATGAAAAACTGTTTTTT | CATSGGLSLTNEKLFF
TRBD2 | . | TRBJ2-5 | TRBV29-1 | TGCAGCGTGGAGGGACTAGCGGGAGTCGAGACCCAGTACTTC | CSVEGLAGVETQYF
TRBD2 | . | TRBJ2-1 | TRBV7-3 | TGTGCCAGCAGCCCCCTAGCGGCCGCAGAGGAGCAGTTCTTC | CASSPLAAAEEQFF
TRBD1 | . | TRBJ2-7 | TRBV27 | TGTGCCAGCAGTTCCCGGGACAGGAGCTACGAGCAGTACTTC | CASSSRDRSYEQYF
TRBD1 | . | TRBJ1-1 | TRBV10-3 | TGTGCCATCAATTCCGGGACAGCGAACACTGAAGCTTTCTTT | CAINSGTANTEAFF
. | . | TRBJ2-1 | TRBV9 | TGTGCCAGCAGCCCTACGGGACCGAGATACAATGAGCAGTTCTTC | CASSPTGPRYNEQFF
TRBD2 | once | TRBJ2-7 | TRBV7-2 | TGTGCCAGCAGCTTAGTGGCGGGAGGACCCTCCTACGAGCAGTACTTC | CASSLVAGGPSYEQYF
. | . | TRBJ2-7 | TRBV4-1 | TGCGCCAGCAGCCCCCTGGCTGGGGACGAGCAGTACTTC | CASSPLAGDEQYF
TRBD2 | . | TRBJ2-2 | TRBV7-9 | TGTGCCAGCTGTAGCGGGTTTTACACCGGGGAGCTGTTTTTT | CASCSGFYTGELFF
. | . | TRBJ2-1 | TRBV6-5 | TGTGCCAGCAGGCCAACACAGGGTAGGAGCAATGAGCAGTTCTTC | CASRPTQGRSNEQFF
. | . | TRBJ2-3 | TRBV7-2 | TGTGCCAGCAGCTTAGGATTTATCGGGTTAGCAGATACGCAGTATTTT | CASSLGFIGLADTQYF
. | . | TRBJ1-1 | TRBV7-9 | TGTGCCAGCAGCTTAGGGCGGGGCTCGAACACTGAAGCTTTCTTT | CASSLGRGSNTEAFF
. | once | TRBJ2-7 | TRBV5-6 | TGTGCCAGCAGCTCGACACCCTACTACGAGCAGTACTTC | CASSSTPYYEQYF